Presented here are 27 T cell receptor beta chains from one specimen sequenced in a study of cytotoxic CD8 clonotypes in ibrutinib-treated CLL. This table comes from immunoSEQ multiplex PCR, and its TCRdb copy is limited to in-frame clones, with some not included. This table has 150,000 to 200,000 clones, more than 65% appearing once. Source: PBMCs, taken after 12 months of ibrutinib treatment. The receptors come from a human donor with chronic lymphocytic leukemia.

The V gene is TRBV6-1, the J gene TRBJ1-5, with D unresolved. The germline V gene has CDR1 MNHNS and CDR2 SASEGT. The V end was cut by 8 bases, the J end by 4 bases, with 3 bases between. The CDR3 has 10 amino acids. The CDR3 protein is CASGNQPQHF. The CDR3 DNA reads TGTGCCAGCGGTAATCAGCCCCAGCATTTT.

With respect to this clone: This may come from a read error, since a much larger clone is one base off. This chain links TRBV28 with TRBJ2-3; no clear D. With 6 bases removed from V and 0 bases from J, the gap between germline ends came to 4 bases. The CDR3 loop spans 12 amino acids. Germline V gene sequence: CDR1 MDHEN, CDR2 SYDVKM. The CDR3 DNA follows: TGTGCCAGCAGCCCCAGCACAGATACGCAGTATTTT. It encodes CASSPSTDTQYF.

The J gene is TRBJ2-7, the V gene TRBV4-1, with 7 bases identical to TRBD2. Losses at the gene ends were 3 bases for V and 6 bases for J; bases not matched to a gene: 11. Germline V gene data show CDR1 as MGHRA and CDR2 as YSYEKL. This CDR3 is built from 15 residues. Written as DNA, the CDR3 is TGCGCCAGCAGCCATCATTGGATTGGGGGGGGCGAGCAGTACTTC. Protein: CASSHHWIGGGEQYF.

V gene TRBV18 combines with J gene TRBJ2-1; 8 nucleotides agree with TRBD2. Germline V gene sequence: CDR1 KGHSH, CDR2 LQKENI. With 3 bases clipped from V and 8 bases from J, the junction kept 6 bases outside the gene matches. CDR3 length: 14 residues. CDR3 nucleotide sequence: TGTGCCAGCTCACCCTCGGGGGGGCTATATGAGCAGTTCTTC. Protein product: CASSPSGGLYEQFF.

This chain uses TRBV28 with TRBJ2-5; D possibly matches TRBD1 or TRBD2 (7 bases each). V was cut by 8 bases and J by 2 bases, with 18 bases left in between. Germline V gives CDR1 MDHEN, CDR2 SYDVKM. The CDR3 spans 15 residues. CDR3 residues: CASGSRQGGQETQYF. The CDR3, as DNA: TGTGCCAGCGGAAGCCGACAGGGAGGGCAAGAGACCCAGTACTTC.

Remarks on this clone: A much larger clonotype is one base distant, so this may be a read error. Additional DNA sequences in this sample encode the identical CDR3. The chain uses TRBV28 and TRBJ2-7; D remains ambiguous. The CDR3 sequence is 11 residues long. Germline CDR1 MDHEN, CDR2 SYDVKM. Trimming cost V 1 base and J 7 bases, with 5 bases left between them. CDR3 DNA: TGTGCCAGCAGTTTATCCGGGGAGCAGTACTTC. This gives the protein CASSLSGEQYF.

This sequence joins TRBV28 and TRBJ2-5; 11 bases map to TRBD2. CDR3 length: 15 residues. Germline lookup yields CDR1 MDHEN and CDR2 SYDVKM. Unmatched junction bases numbered 6, after V lost 6 bases and J lost 3 bases. The chain's CDR3 is CASSQATSGEETQYF. Here the CDR3 DNA reads TGTGCCAGCAGCCAAGCGACTAGCGGGGAAGAGACCCAGTACTTC.

The chain joins TRBV7-3 to TRBJ2-3, with D unclear. V shed 1 base and J shed 2 bases, with 16 bases lying between them. The length of the CDR3 is 17 residues. CDR1 and CDR2 (germline): SGHTA, FQGTGA. DNA for the CDR3: TGTGCCAGCAGCTTAATGGCGAGCGCCCCCCCCACAGATACGCAGTATTTT. Translating it yields CASSLMASAPPTDTQYF.

The V gene is TRBV19, the J gene TRBJ2-5; 9 bases are shared with TRBD1. The ends lost 6 bases at V and 5 bases at J; junction bases unmatched: 10. This CDR3 comprises 15 residues. Looked up from germline, CDR1 is LNHDA and CDR2 is SQIVND (reference sequence). The CDR3 DNA reads TGTGCCAGTAGAGAAACCGGGACAGGGAAGGAGACCCAGTACTTC. Translating gives CASRETGTGKETQYF.

The chain links TRBV18 to TRBJ2-2; D gene uncertain. V was clipped by 2 bases and J by 6 bases, with 13 bases between them. The germline gives CDR1 KGHSH, CDR2 LQKENI. CDR3 length: 15 amino acids. The CDR3 region is CASSPRAGVAGELFF. The CDR3 region has the DNA TGTGCCAGCTCACCAAGGGCAGGAGTGGCCGGGGAGCTGTTTTTT. Combining the CDR3 with reference TRBV18 and TRBJ2-2 gives the whole variable domain NAGVMQNPRHLVRRRGQEARLRCSPMKGHSHVYWYRQLPEEGLKFMVYLQKENIIDESGMPKERFSAEFPKEGPSILRIQQVVRGDSAAYFCASSPRAGVAGELFFGEGSRLTVL.

The gene calls are TRBV10-3 and TRBJ2-3; D tentatively reads TRBD1 or TRBD2 (6 bases each). The CDR3 runs 15 residues. Germline lookup yields CDR1 ENHRY and CDR2 SYGVKD. Trimming shortened V by 6 bases and J by 3 bases, and 16 bases separated the two germline ends. This CDR3 is CAIRRGEAVTDTQYF. The DNA of the CDR3 is TGTGCCATCAGGAGGGGGGAGGCAGTGACAGATACGCAGTATTTT.

The rearrangement uses TRBV28 and TRBJ1-4; D ambiguous. Germline values: CDR1 MDHEN, CDR2 SYDVKM. Deletions cut 7 bases from V and 5 bases from J, with 14 bases between. This CDR3 region has 14 residues. The CDR3 loop is CASNSWQPNEKLFF. CDR3 nucleotides: TGTGCCAGCAATTCGTGGCAACCCAATGAAAAACTGTTTTTT. The variable domain in full, with the rest retrieved from reference TRBV28 and TRBJ1-4, is DVKVTQSSRYLVKRTGEKVFLECVQDMDHENMFWYRQDPGLGLRLIYFSYDVKMKEKGDIPEGYSVSREKKERFSLILESASTNQTSMYLCASNSWQPNEKLFFGSGTQLSVL.

This chain uses TRBV7-9 with TRBJ2-2; D is possibly TRBD1 (5 bases). Germline loops: CDR1 SEHNR, CDR2 FQNEAQ (reference sequence). The CDR3 is made up of 14 amino acids. The V end was cut by 2 bases, the J end by 7 bases, with 11 bases between. CDR3 protein: CASSLLGEGGELFF. As DNA, the CDR3 is TGTGCCAGCAGCTTATTAGGGGAAGGCGGGGAGCTGTTTTTT.

The chain links TRBV15 to TRBJ2-2; no clear D. Trimming cost V 0 bases and J 7 bases, with 6 bases left between them. This CDR3 comprises 13 residues. Germline values: CDR1 LNHNV, CDR2 YYDKDF (reference sequence). The CDR3 nucleotides are TGTGCCACCAGCAGAGATGTGGTCGGGGAGCTGTTTTTT. Its translation is CATSRDVVGELFF.

The genes are TRBV11-2 and TRBJ2-7, with D perhaps TRBD2 (6 bases). CDR3 length equals 15 residues. Germline V gene lookup returns CDR1 SGHAT and CDR2 FQNNGV. Deletions cut 1 base from V and 7 bases from J, with 17 bases between. In DNA, the CDR3 is TGTGCCAGCAGCTTAGTGGGCCATTCGGGAGAAGAGCAGTACTTC. Amino acid sequence: CASSLVGHSGEEQYF.

V is TRBV2 and J is TRBJ1-5; 7 nucleotides agree with TRBD1. In germline, CDR1 is SNHLY, CDR2 FYNNEI. The V and J ends lost 2 bases and 2 bases, in that order; junction bases with no gene match: 3. This CDR3 spans 15 amino acids. CDR3 sequence reads: CASSENRGGNQPQHF. CDR3 nucleotides: TGTGCCAGCAGTGAAAACAGGGGTGGCAATCAGCCCCAGCATTTT.

The V and J genes are TRBV7-2 and TRBJ2-7, with D perhaps TRBD1 (6 bases). Germline V CDR1 and CDR2: SGHTA, FQGNSA. The CDR3 consists of 13 residues. The V end was cut by 5 bases, the J end by 1 base, with 9 bases between. CDR3 sequence (DNA): TGTGCCAGCAGCCCGGACAGATCCTACGAGCAGTACTTC. Translated: CASSPDRSYEQYF.

This clone was found once. J is TRBJ1-2 and V is TRBV7-9; 9 nucleotides agree with TRBD1. From germline, CDR1 is SEHNR and CDR2 FQNEAQ (reference sequence). V shed 4 bases and J 5 bases; nucleotides not matched to a gene: 11. The CDR3 sequence is 16 residues long. The CDR3: CASSSTGGDRVYGYTF. The CDR3 DNA follows: TGTGCCAGCAGCTCGACAGGGGGGGATCGAGTATATGGCTACACCTTC.

V gene TRBV7-9 combines with J gene TRBJ1-1; perhaps TRBD1 as D (6 bases). In germline, CDR1 is SEHNR, CDR2 FQNEAQ (reference sequence). Trimming removed 1 base from V and 4 bases from J, with 13 bases in between. The CDR3 has 15 residues. The CDR3 reads CASSLGIRDTTEAFF. In DNA, the CDR3 is TGTGCCAGCAGCTTAGGAATCCGGGACACCACTGAAGCTTTCTTT.

In DNA, the CDR3 is TGTGCCATCAGTGAGTCGAGAGGGTTGGCAGGCGAGCAGTACTTC. It translates to CAISESRGLAGEQYF. The rearrangement uses TRBV10-3 and TRBJ2-7; TRBD2 might be the D (5 bases). Trimming removed 0 bases from V and 6 bases from J, with 15 bases in between. The CDR3 has 15 residues. Germline CDR1 ENHRY, CDR2 SYGVKD.

The J gene is TRBJ2-3, the V gene TRBV9; possibly TRBD1 for D (6 bases). There are 16 residues in the CDR3. V gave up 0 bases and J gave up 0 bases, with 11 bases separating them. Germline V gene lookup returns CDR1 SGDLS and CDR2 YYNGEE. Here the CDR3 DNA reads TGTGCCAGCAGCGTAGGGGCGAGGGGGAGCACAGATACGCAGTATTTT. Translation: CASSVGARGSTDTQYF.

This clone was counted a few times. This sequence joins TRBV7-3 and TRBJ1-1; D is ambiguous. This CDR3 spans 13 amino acids. The V gene's germline CDR1 is SGHTA and CDR2 FQGTGA. Deletions cut 1 base from V and 3 bases from J, with 6 bases between. CDR3 DNA sequence: TGTGCCAGCAGCTTAAATCAGGACACTGAAGCTTTCTTT. It translates to CASSLNQDTEAFF.

This sequence joins TRBV28 and TRBJ2-7, with 11 bases aligning to TRBD2. The V gene end was trimmed by 5 bases and the J gene end by 6 bases; junction bases not matched to a gene: 12. Germline CDR1 is MDHEN and CDR2 is SYDVKM. This CDR3 comprises 16 residues. CDR3 region: CASSQLAGGHFAEQYF. The CDR3 DNA sequence: TGTGCCAGCAGTCAGTTAGCGGGAGGGCATTTCGCCGAGCAGTACTTC.

This chain uses TRBV9 with TRBJ2-3; D possibly matches TRBD1 or TRBD2 (6 bases each). Germline-derived CDR1 and CDR2 are SGDLS and YYNGEE. V shed 4 bases and J shed 5 bases, with 17 bases lying between them. CDR3 length: 15 amino acids. The CDR3 DNA follows: TGTGCCAGCAGCTCAACTCCGGGGGCCGGAGATACGCAGTATTTT. Translating it yields CASSSTPGAGDTQYF.

V and J are TRBV28 and TRBJ1-2; a weak D match, TRBD1 (5 bases). Trimming removed 6 bases at V and 7 bases at J, with 18 bases between. The CDR3 contains 14 residues. The germline gives CDR1 MDHEN, CDR2 SYDVKM. The CDR3 sequence: CASSLSHQGVGYTF. In DNA form, the CDR3 reads TGTGCCAGCAGCCTTAGCCACCAGGGAGTTGGCTACACCTTC.

J is TRBJ2-7 and V is TRBV28; no clear D gene. The ends were cut back, 1 base at V and 2 bases at J, with 15 bases in the middle. This CDR3 is built from 16 residues. Germline values: CDR1 MDHEN, CDR2 SYDVKM. The CDR3 loop is CASSLFPGSTPYEQYF. The CDR3 region has the DNA TGTGCCAGCAGTTTATTTCCCGGGTCAACCCCCTACGAGCAGTACTTC. Supplemented by reference TRBV28 and TRBJ2-7, the full variable domain reads DVKVTQSSRYLVKRTGEKVFLECVQDMDHENMFWYRQDPGLGLRLIYFSYDVKMKEKGDIPEGYSVSREKKERFSLILESASTNQTSMYLCASSLFPGSTPYEQYFGPGTRLTVT.

This clone was observed a few times. The chain couples TRBV2 to TRBJ2-2; 9 positions match TRBD2. Per the germline V gene, CDR1 is SNHLY and CDR2 is FYNNEI. Trimming took 5 bases from V and 3 from J; bases not matched to a gene: 4. This CDR3 is 15 amino acids long. This CDR3 reads CASSRLAGHTGELFF. As DNA, the CDR3 is TGTGCCAGCAGTCGGCTAGCGGGGCACACCGGGGAGCTGTTTTTT. Full variable domain (rest looked up from reference TRBV2 and TRBJ2-2): EPEVTQTPSHQVTQMGQEVILRCVPISNHLYFYWYRQILGQKVEFLVSFYNNEISEKSEIFDDQFSVERPDGSNFTLKIRSTKLEDSAMYFCASSRLAGHTGELFFGEGSRLTVL.